The rows below give T cell receptor beta chains drawn from one sample of a study of blood T cell repertoires in COVID-19. This table comes from immunoSEQ multiplex PCR, and its TCRdb copy is limited to in-frame clones, with some not included. This table has over 300,000 clones, approximately 87% appearing once. Sequences were obtained from PBMCs or T cells enriched from blood (not recorded which). These receptor sequences come from a woman aged 25 to 39 with acute COVID-19. Each CDR3 is given with its conserved first and last residue. Fields, in order: clone size, V gene, J gene, D gene, CDR3 protein, CDR3 DNA. The D gene is left open where the match is weak. Clone size is not always given. Where it is, it says once, few, many or a class for expanded clones.

clone_size: few
v_call: TRBV6-2/TRBV6-3
j_call: TRBJ1-2
d_call: .
cdr3_aa: CASSYGRAYGYTF
cdr3_nt: TGTGCCAGCAGTTACGGCAGGGCCTATGGCTACACCTTC

clone_size: .
v_call: TRBV5-8
j_call: TRBJ1-6
d_call: TRBD1
cdr3_aa: CASSSQDRDNSPLHF
cdr3_nt: TGTGCCAGCAGCTCACAGGACAGGGATAATTCACCCCTCCACTTT

clone_size: .
v_call: TRBV9
j_call: TRBJ1-2
d_call: .
cdr3_aa: CASSVKPGGHPYGYTF
cdr3_nt: TGTGCCAGCAGCGTAAAACCGGGGGGGCACCCTTATGGCTACACCTTC

clone_size: .
v_call: TRBV4-3
j_call: TRBJ2-3
d_call: TRBD1
cdr3_aa: CASSQGQGNTDTQYF
cdr3_nt: TGCGCCAGCAGCCAGGGACAGGGAAACACAGATACGCAGTATTTT

clone_size: .
v_call: TRBV4-3
j_call: TRBJ1-4
d_call: TRBD1
cdr3_aa: CASSQERQGQNEKLFF
cdr3_nt: TGCGCCAGCAGCCAAGAACGACAGGGGCAAAATGAAAAACTGTTTTTT

clone_size: .
v_call: TRBV5-1
j_call: TRBJ1-1
d_call: .
cdr3_aa: CASSWTGVAEAFF
cdr3_nt: TGCGCCAGCAGCTGGACGGGGGTGGCTGAAGCTTTCTTT

clone_size: .
v_call: TRBV11-2
j_call: TRBJ2-3
d_call: TRBD2
cdr3_aa: CASSLHASGGFVSDTQYF
cdr3_nt: TGTGCCAGCAGCCTACACGCTAGCGGGGGGTTCGTATCAGATACGCAGTATTTT

clone_size: .
v_call: TRBV5-5
j_call: TRBJ1-5
d_call: TRBD1
cdr3_aa: CASSTGTGGNQPQHF
cdr3_nt: TGTGCCAGCAGCACAGGGACAGGGGGCAATCAGCCCCAGCATTTT

clone_size: .
v_call: TRBV10-2
j_call: TRBJ1-5
d_call: .
cdr3_aa: CASSEQGWQPQHF
cdr3_nt: TGCGCCAGCAGTGAGCAGGGGTGGCAGCCCCAGCATTTT

clone_size: .
v_call: TRBV2
j_call: TRBJ2-7
d_call: TRBD1
cdr3_aa: CASSEGGQGTLPPRDEQYF
cdr3_nt: TGTGCCAGCAGTGAAGGGGGACAGGGGACGCTACCCCCTCGAGACGAGCAGTACTTC

clone_size: once
v_call: TRBV19
j_call: TRBJ1-1
d_call: .
cdr3_aa: CASSSTEVGTEAFF
cdr3_nt: TGTGCCAGTAGTTCAACGGAGGTTGGCACTGAAGCTTTCTTT